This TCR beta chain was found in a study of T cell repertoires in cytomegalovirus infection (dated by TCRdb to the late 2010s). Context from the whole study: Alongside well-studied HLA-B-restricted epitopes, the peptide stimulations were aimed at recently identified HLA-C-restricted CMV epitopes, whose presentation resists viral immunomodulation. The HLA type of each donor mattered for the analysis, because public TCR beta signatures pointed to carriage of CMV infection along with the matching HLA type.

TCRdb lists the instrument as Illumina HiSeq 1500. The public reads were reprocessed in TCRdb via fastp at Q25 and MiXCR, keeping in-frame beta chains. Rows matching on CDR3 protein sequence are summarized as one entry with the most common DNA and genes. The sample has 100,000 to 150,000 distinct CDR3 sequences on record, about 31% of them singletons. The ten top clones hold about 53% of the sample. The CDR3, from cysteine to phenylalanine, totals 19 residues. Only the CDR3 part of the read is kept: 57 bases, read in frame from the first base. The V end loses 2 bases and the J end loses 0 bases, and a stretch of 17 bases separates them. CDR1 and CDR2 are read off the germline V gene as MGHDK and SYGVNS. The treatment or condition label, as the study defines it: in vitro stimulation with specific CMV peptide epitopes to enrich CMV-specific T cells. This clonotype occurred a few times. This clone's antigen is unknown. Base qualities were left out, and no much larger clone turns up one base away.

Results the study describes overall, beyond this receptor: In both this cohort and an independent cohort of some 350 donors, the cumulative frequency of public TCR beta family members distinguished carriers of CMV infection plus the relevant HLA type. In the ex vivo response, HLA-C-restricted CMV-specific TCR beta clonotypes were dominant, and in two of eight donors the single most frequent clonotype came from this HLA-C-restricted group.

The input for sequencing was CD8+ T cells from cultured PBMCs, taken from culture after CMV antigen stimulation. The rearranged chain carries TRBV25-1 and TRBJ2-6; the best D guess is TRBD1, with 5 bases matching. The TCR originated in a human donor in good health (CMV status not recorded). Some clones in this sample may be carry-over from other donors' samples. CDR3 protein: CASSEILGRDGSGANVLTF. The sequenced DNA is TGTGCCAGCAGTGAAATCTTGGGCAGGGATGGCTCTGGGGCCAACGTCCTGACTTTC.